This TCR beta chain derives from a study of beta chain features in type 1 diabetes. General observations from the study: For patients, the naive, central memory and Treg TCRB repertoires appeared more alike than for healthy donors. TCRB CDR3 length was moderately but significantly reduced in all four CD4+ subsets of Type 1 diabetes patients.

cDNA synthesis used the whole RNA isolate, giving expressed TCRB sequences. Sequencing used immunoSEQ multiplex PCR; TCRdb keeps in-frame clones, though not all of them. The table has around 300,000 clones, 13% to 15% seen once; the top ten hold 6.7%. This clone was recorded a few times. Antigen: not known. This TCR derives from a man under 40 in good health. What was sequenced was central memory CD4+ T cells from blood.

CDR3 in amino acids: CASSPSHGGAKTQREETQYF. CDR3 bases: TGCGCCAGCAGCCCCTCCCACGGGGGGGCCAAAACCCAAAGGGAAGAGACCCAGTACTTC. This chain joins TRBV5-1 and TRBJ2-5; 8 bases agree with TRBD2. The CDR3 covers 20 residues. Unmatched junction bases numbered 23, after V lost 4 bases and J lost 3 bases. CDR1 is SGHRS and CDR2 is YFSETQ in the germline V gene.